This T cell receptor (beta chain) was captured by sequencing in a study of Graves' ophthalmopathy and Graves' hyperthyroidism (dated by TCRdb to the late 2010s). A note on the overall study: Peripheral blood samples were taken at the time of initial diagnosis, before any treatment was given. The study used TCR beta repertoire signatures to distinguish Graves' ophthalmopathy from Graves' hyperthyroidism and to predict progression to ophthalmopathy. In total, some 140 blood samples were TCR-sequenced: some 40 ophthalmopathy, under 85 hyperthyroidism and approximately 17 hyperthyroidism-to-ophthalmopathy patients. A discovery set of about a hundred patients (about 45 ophthalmopathy, 55 to 65 stable hyperthyroidism) was enrolled to explore V-J signatures distinguishing ophthalmopathy from hyperthyroidism. For independent validation, a separate cohort was made up of approximately 19 hyperthyroidism patients plus 17 patients who later progressed from hyperthyroidism to ophthalmopathy. In a handful of hyperthyroidism patients, the T-cell repertoire of thyroid tissue was compared with the T-cell repertoire of blood. After sampling, hyperthyroidism patients received methimazole starting at 30 mg daily, and ophthalmopathy patients received high-dose intravenous methylprednisolone. The 100 discovery patients were randomly divided into training and test sets at a 7:3 ratio. Findings and caveats that apply to the study as a whole: In validation, the model predicted ophthalmopathy progression with 70.59% sensitivity and 72.22% specificity; roughly 12 predicted patients were CT-confirmed with GO in a median of approximately 6.5 months. Sample size was not statistically predetermined, and group allocation was not concealed from the investigators. Among expanded thyroid clonotypes with frequency above 0.001, most also showed up in blood, which suggests that blood repertoires may reflect the thyroid immune response. In cross-validation, the 13-signature model distinguished ophthalmopathy from stable hyperthyroidism with just over 85% sensitivity and around 81% specificity, and in the test set the corresponding values were approximately 80% and 68%.

Its CDR3 holds 12 amino acids, cysteine through phenylalanine. Only the CDR3 part of the read is kept: 36 bases, read in frame from the first base. The V and J ends are trimmed by 10 bases and 5 bases, leaving 14 bases between them. Via the germline V gene, CDR1 is MDHEN and CDR2 SYDVKM. For this clonotype: Its antigen is unknown. No much larger clonotype is one base removed from it; base qualities were not supplied.

For repertoire sequencing, TCR beta CDR3 regions were amplified from RNA transcripts. A first-round RT-PCR used HTBI primers with the Qiagen OneStep RT-PCR kit, followed by a second-round multiplex PCR, size selection and purification. The libraries underwent paired-end sequencing with 100 bp reads on an Illumina HiSeq2000. The source study handled its data this way. SOAPnuke was used to process the reads, throwing out any read that had adapters, had uncalled bases, had a mean Phred below 15, or lacked an exact constant-primer or identifier match. COPE v1.2.5 was used to merge high-quality paired reads. Clonotypes were defined as unique nucleotide sequences and were aligned to IMGT TRB V, D and J references using MiTCR v1.1. Only V-J combinations with frequency above 0.0001 were analysed, covering 99.2% of repertoires. For each V-J combination, a TCR clonal expansion and chaos score was defined as F50 clonal expansion divided by the chaos observed in the TCRdist matrix. Features were reduced by Welch's t-statistics and random forest to 10 to 15 V-J combinations, which fed a naive Bayes classifier. The Morisita-Horn index was used to measure how similar the thyroid and blood repertoires were. TCRdb handled the public reads itself, with Q25 trimming in fastp and clone calling in MiXCR, and kept productive beta chains. Entries are consolidated by CDR3 protein sequence, retaining the most common genes and DNA. The V and J calls shown here were made by TCRdb, not taken from the authors' results. Counted in this sample were under 250,000 distinct CDR3 sequences; under 30% of them appeared once. The ten largest clones capture about 9.1% of the sample.

Ophthalmopathy patients were characterized by moderately to severely active disease, a Clinical Activity Score of at least 3, a NOSPECS grade of at least 4, and a disease duration under 3 months. Patients with other autoimmune diseases, uncontrolled infections, pregnancy or lactation were excluded. Diagnosis relied on clinical symptoms, serum thyroxine, TRAb, thyroid ultrasound and orbital computed tomography. Using Ficoll-Paque density gradient centrifugation, PBMCs were isolated from about 9.4 ml of fresh peripheral blood. Total RNA was extracted with Trizol reagent and quality-checked on an Agilent 2100 Bioanalyzer.

The clonotype comes from a middle-aged man with Graves' ophthalmopathy. Donor details come from another sample of the same person, matched by shared clones. Sequenced input: peripheral blood. The rearranged segments are TRBV28 and TRBJ1-1, with an unclear D gene assignment. CDR3 region: CATAPPGTEAFF. The nucleotide sequence is given as TGTGCCACCGCTCCCCCGGGGACTGAAGCTTTCTTT.